This entry features one T cell receptor (beta chain) sequence. Its antigen remains unidentified. These data originate in a study of T cell responses to AZD1222 COVID-19 vaccine. Study results and caveats: Regions 160-218 and 743-854 held dominance among vaccine-associated CD4 TCRs, which spanned spike. Reportedly, nearly half the spike-specific TCRs target unmutated variant regions.

J lost 0 bases, V lost 7 bases, and 12 bases had no gene match. The V gene's germline CDR1 is SGHAT and CDR2 FQNNGV. CDR3 length: 18 residues. Sequencing used immunoSEQ multiplex PCR; TCRdb keeps in-frame clones, though not all of them. This table has 130,000 or so clones, less than 95% appearing once. The sequence was collected from an adult in good health. The input for sequencing was peripheral blood, taken on day 0 of AZD1222 vaccination. The chain recombines TRBV11-2 with TRBJ2-7; 13 nucleotides match TRBD2. The CDR3 bases are TGTGCCAGCACCAAACCGGGACTAGCGGGACACTTCTCCTACGAGCAGTACTTC. Translating it yields CASTKPGLAGHFSYEQYF.